This TCR beta chain was identified in a study of CD8 T cells in ankylosing spondylitis. Findings and caveats of the study: Disease-linked clones bore a CD8+ phenotype and were relatively rare in peripheral blood. What appeared characteristic of ankylosing spondylitis blood was a TCR beta motif of 7 or 8 highly homologous variants.

CDR1 LNHNV and CDR2 YYDKDF come from the germline V gene (reference sequence). V gave up 3 bases and J gave up 2 bases, with 22 bases separating them. CDR3 length: 18 amino acids. The authors made TCR beta libraries by quantitative 5'-RACE with molecular barcodes. TCRdb re-called the 5' RACE reads through MiXCR, storing one row per CDR3 protein. The data show around 490,000 distinct CDR3 sequences, roughly 5% seen once. Comment on this clonotype: Its target is not known.

The sequenced material came from blood, either unsorted or a sorted T cell fraction (not recorded which). The chain is built from TRBV15 and TRBJ1-1, with a weak D call TRBD1 (6 bases). The sequence came from a male donor with ankylosing spondylitis. CDR3 in DNA: TGTGCCACCAGCAGGCCCCTAACCCTCACAGGGCAAAACACTGAAGCTTTCTTT. It specifies CATSRPLTLTGQNTEAFF.